Listed here are 32 T cell receptor beta chains from one sample, sequenced in a study of cytomegalovirus exposure and HLA in healthy donors. Vbeta (60) and Jbeta (13) primers were used in the PCR. The table came from immunoSEQ multiplex PCR; TCRdb's copy has only in-frame clones and leaves some out. The profile covers under 200,000 clones, with about 75% appearing a single time and 4.9% taken by the ten largest. The specimen sequenced was PBMCs. These receptors were collected from a male donor in good health and CMV-seronegative.

The J gene is TRBJ1-5, the V gene TRBV5-1, with TRBD1 matching 7 bases. Per the germline V gene, CDR1 is SGHRS and CDR2 is YFSETQ. The CDR3 sequence is 15 residues long. V dropped 0 bases and J dropped 5; count of bases not matched to a gene: 5. The CDR3 region has the DNA TGCGCCAGCAGCTTGGGGGGGACAGACTATCAGCCCCAGCATTTT. It codes for CASSLGGTDYQPQHF.

The rearrangement joins TRBV18 to TRBJ2-5, with unresolved D. With 3 bases removed from V and 2 bases from J, the gap between germline ends came to 4 bases. Germline lookup yields CDR1 KGHSH and CDR2 LQKENI. The CDR3 is 12 amino acids. The CDR3 is CASSPQQETQYF. As DNA, the CDR3 is TGTGCCAGCTCACCGCAGCAAGAGACCCAGTACTTC. The variable domain in full, completed from reference TRBV18 and TRBJ2-5, reads NAGVMQNPRHLVRRRGQEARLRCSPMKGHSHVYWYRQLPEEGLKFMVYLQKENIIDESGMPKERFSAEFPKEGPSILRIQQVVRGDSAAYFCASSPQQETQYFGPGTRLLVL.

The rearrangement links TRBV10-3 to TRBJ2-7; 9 bases fit TRBD1. Per the germline V gene, CDR1 is ENHRY and CDR2 is SYGVKD. V lost 4 bases, J lost 0 bases, and 7 bases stayed unmatched. The CDR3 is 16 residues long. The DNA of the CDR3 is TGTGCCATCAGTGGTCGGGGACAGGGAAGCTCCTACGAGCAGTACTTC. Protein: CAISGRGQGSSYEQYF.

This chain connects TRBV11-1 to TRBJ2-2; D is perhaps TRBD2 (5 bases). The CDR3 is 16 amino acids. V was clipped by 2 bases and J by 1 base, with 11 bases between them. Germline V gives CDR1 SGHAT, CDR2 FQDESV (reference sequence). CDR3 protein: CASSLRGNLNTGELFF. CDR3 bases: TGTGCCAGCAGCTTACGGGGAAATCTGAACACCGGGGAGCTGTTTTTT.

The rearrangement links TRBV19 to TRBJ1-2, with a possible D match to TRBD1 (5 bases). CDR1 and CDR2 from the germline V gene are LNHDA and SQIVND (reference sequence). The CDR3 length is 11 residues. The ends were cut back, 1 base at V and 8 bases at J, with 5 bases in the middle. The CDR3 nucleotides read TGTGCCAGTAGTATAGGGGGCGGCTACACCTTC. Amino acids: CASSIGGGYTF.

The J gene is TRBJ1-3, the V gene TRBV4-1; D unclear. V was pared by 4 bases and J by 3 bases, with 4 bases between. The CDR3 has 12 amino acids. Germline-derived CDR1 and CDR2 are MGHRA and YSYEKL. The DNA of the CDR3 is TGCGCCAGCAGCCCCGTTGGAAACACCATATATTTT. It encodes CASSPVGNTIYF.

The rearrangement links TRBV11-2 to TRBJ2-5; TRBD2 matches at 12 bases. This CDR3 comprises 16 residues. Germline loops: CDR1 SGHAT, CDR2 FQNNGV. The V segment lost 4 bases and the J segment 5 bases; nucleotides outside the gene matches: 8. The chain's CDR3 is CASSSNLAGGRETQYF. The CDR3 bases are TGTGCCAGCAGCTCTAACCTAGCGGGGGGGCGGGAGACCCAGTACTTC.

The chain carries TRBV19 and TRBJ1-2; TRBD1 matches at 9 bases. CDR3 length: 14 residues. V was clipped by 6 bases and J by 4 bases; unmatched bases: 6. Germline loops: CDR1 LNHDA, CDR2 SQIVND (reference sequence). The CDR3 region is CASRRTGAPYGYTF. CDR3 in DNA: TGTGCCAGTAGAAGGACAGGGGCACCCTATGGCTACACCTTC.

CDR3 nucleotides: TGTGCCAGCAGCCCCGAGCTTGGCTCCTACGAGCAGTACTTC. Protein product: CASSPELGSYEQYF. V and J are TRBV27 and TRBJ2-7; no clear D gene. This CDR3 comprises 14 residues. Trimming pared 6 bases from V and 0 bases from J, leaving 12 bases between. Per the germline V gene, CDR1 is MNHEY and CDR2 is SMNVEV (reference sequence).

The rearrangement uses TRBV2 and TRBJ1-2; TRBD1 agrees at 10 bases. After removal of 6 bases from V and 2 bases from J, the junction contained 3 bases not matched to a gene. Germline V gene lookup returns CDR1 SNHLY and CDR2 FYNNEI. The CDR3 totals 14 residues. The CDR3 nucleotides are TGTGCCAGCAGAAGACAGGGGGCAAACTATGGCTACACCTTC. It yields the protein CASRRQGANYGYTF.

The rearrangement uses TRBV4-1 and TRBJ2-7; TRBD2 aligns across 11 bases. Germline V gene lookup returns CDR1 MGHRA and CDR2 YSYEKL. This CDR3 comprises 14 residues. The J segment lost 4 bases and the V segment lost 4 bases, leaving 3 bases of the junction unmatched. The CDR3 DNA is TGCGCCAGCAGCCTAGCGGGGGGGGAGTACGAGCAGTACTTC. It translates to CASSLAGGEYEQYF.

The chain combines TRBV4-1 with TRBJ2-2; 8 bases are shared with TRBD2. Trimming took 5 bases from V and 7 from J; bases not matched to a gene: 12. The CDR3 length is 16 residues. Germline CDR1 is MGHRA and CDR2 is YSYEKL. The CDR3 region has the DNA TGCGCCAGCAGCGTGATGGACGGGGGGGCGGGCGGGGAGCTGTTTTTT. Translating gives CASSVMDGGAGGELFF.

This clone was observed a handful of times. The genes are TRBV28 and TRBJ2-7; possibly TRBD1 for D (7 bases). Deletions cut 6 bases from V and 4 bases from J, with 28 bases between. This CDR3 contains 18 residues. The germline CDR1 and CDR2 sequences are MDHEN and SYDVKM. This CDR3 is CASRYGQVSREFGYEQYF. In DNA, the CDR3 is TGTGCCAGCAGGTACGGACAGGTTAGCCGGGAGTTTGGGTACGAGCAGTACTTC. Variable domain in full (rest from reference TRBV28 and TRBJ2-7): DVKVTQSSRYLVKRTGEKVFLECVQDMDHENMFWYRQDPGLGLRLIYFSYDVKMKEKGDIPEGYSVSREKKERFSLILESASTNQTSMYLCASRYGQVSREFGYEQYFGPGTRLTVT.

V and J are TRBV28 and TRBJ2-3, with 9 bases fitting TRBD1. CDR3 length: 16 residues. The junction had 6 bases not matched to a gene; V was cut back by 0 bases and J by 5 bases. The V gene's germline CDR1 is MDHEN and CDR2 SYDVKM. This CDR3 reads CASSLWGQGGGDTQYF. CDR3 nucleotide sequence: TGTGCCAGCAGTTTATGGGGACAGGGAGGCGGAGATACGCAGTATTTT.

This rearrangement joins TRBV5-4 to TRBJ2-1, with 8 bases identical to TRBD1. The J segment lost 0 bases and the V segment lost 4 bases, leaving 6 bases of the junction unmatched. CDR3 length equals 16 residues. Per germline, CDR1 SGHNT and CDR2 YYREEE (reference sequence). The CDR3 bases are TGTGCCAGCAGCACCTGGACAGGGAGCTCCTACAATGAGCAGTTCTTC. Translation gives CASSTWTGSSYNEQFF. The whole variable domain, remainder taken from reference TRBV5-4 and TRBJ2-1, is ETGVTQSPTHLIKTRGQQVTLRCSSQSGHNTVSWYQQALGQGPQFIFQYYREEENGRGNFPPRFSGLQFPNYSSELNVNALELDDSALYLCASSTWTGSSYNEQFFGPGTRLTVL.

J is TRBJ2-1 and V is TRBV6-4, with D uncertain. This CDR3 spans 13 amino acids. The germline V gene encodes CDR1 MRHNA and CDR2 SNTAGT. With 2 bases removed from V and 7 bases from J, the gap between germline ends came to 9 bases. The CDR3 reads CASSDQLGNEQFF. As DNA, the CDR3 is TGTGCCAGCAGTGACCAACTCGGGAATGAGCAGTTCTTC.

The chain joins TRBV4-1 to TRBJ2-1; 9 bases line up with TRBD2. The CDR3 runs 16 residues. Germline V lookup: CDR1 MGHRA, CDR2 YSYEKL. The V and J ends lost 1 base and 4 bases, in that order; junction bases with no gene match: 5. CDR3 in DNA: TGCGCCAGCAGCCAAGCCGGAACTAGCGGGTACAATGAGCAGTTCTTC. Translated, it gives CASSQAGTSGYNEQFF.

The V gene is TRBV5-4, the J gene TRBJ2-2, with 7 bases lining up with TRBD2. V was clipped by 0 bases and J by 8 bases; unmatched bases: 4. Germline CDR1 is SGHNT and CDR2 is YYREEE (reference sequence). This CDR3 has 14 amino acids. CDR3 bases: TGTGCCAGCAGCTTGGAATCGGGAGGTGGGGAGCTGTTTTTT. Amino acid sequence: CASSLESGGGELFF.

The chain carries TRBV10-2 and TRBJ2-7, with TRBD1 identical over 7 bases. Germline CDR1 is WSHSY and CDR2 is SAAADI. The V and J ends lost 6 bases and 2 bases, in that order; junction bases with no gene match: 4. CDR3 length: 13 amino acids. The CDR3 DNA sequence: TGCGCCAGCAGCCAGGGGGAAACCTACGAGCAGTACTTC. It codes for CASSQGETYEQYF.

This chain uses TRBV7-9 with TRBJ1-4; D may be TRBD1 (5 bases). Trimming removed 7 bases from V and 0 bases from J, with 15 bases in between. Germline lookup yields CDR1 SEHNR and CDR2 FQNEAQ (reference sequence). This CDR3 region has 16 residues. This chain's CDR3 is CASTPVGGATNEKLFF. The CDR3 DNA sequence: TGTGCCAGCACCCCGGTGGGGGGAGCAACTAATGAAAAACTGTTTTTT.

The DNA of the CDR3 is TGTGCCAGCAGACCTAGCCTAGCGGGGGGGCTTAATGAGCAGTTCTTC. This translates into CASRPSLAGGLNEQFF. The genes are TRBV11-1 and TRBJ2-1, with 12 nucleotides matching TRBD2. The J segment lost 7 bases and the V segment lost 6 bases, leaving 10 bases of the junction unmatched. Germline CDR1 and CDR2: SGHAT and FQDESV (reference sequence). The CDR3 spans 16 residues.

The V gene is TRBV5-1, the J gene TRBJ2-7; D may be TRBD1 (5 bases). Trimming cost V 5 bases and J 2 bases, with 8 bases left between them. Per the germline V gene, CDR1 is SGHRS and CDR2 is YFSETQ. The length of the CDR3 is 12 residues. CDR3 sequence reads: CASRKDTYEQYF. CDR3 in DNA: TGCGCCAGCAGAAAGGACACCTACGAGCAGTACTTC.

V gene TRBV6-6 combines with J gene TRBJ2-3, with 8 nucleotides matching TRBD1. V was pared by 6 bases and J by 3 bases, with 11 bases of the junction left unmatched. Germline CDR1 and CDR2: MNHNY and SVGAGI (reference sequence). CDR3 length: 16 amino acids. CDR3 bases: TGTGCCAGCAGCCCCGGACAGGGCAAGAGGACAGATACGCAGTATTTT. It codes for CASSPGQGKRTDTQYF.

The CDR3 loop is CASTGSSPYEQYF. The CDR3 nucleotides read TGTGCCAGCACCGGTAGTTCTCCCTACGAGCAGTACTTC. The chain uses TRBV28 and TRBJ2-7; D is undetermined. The ends were cut back, 7 bases at V and 2 bases at J, with 12 bases in the middle. CDR1 is MDHEN, CDR2 SYDVKM, per germline. This CDR3 region has 13 residues.

This clone came up once. The rearrangement links TRBV7-6 to TRBJ1-1; maybe TRBD1 (6 bases). This CDR3 region has 14 residues. V gave up 6 bases and J gave up 3 bases, with 14 bases separating them. Germline values: CDR1 SGHVS, CDR2 FNYEAQ. CDR3 DNA: TGTGCCAGCAGTTTACAGGGCGGCGACACTGAAGCTTTCTTT. This gives the protein CASSLQGGDTEAFF.

V is TRBV2 and J is TRBJ1-2; TRBD1 is a possible D gene (5 bases). Per the germline V gene, CDR1 is SNHLY and CDR2 is FYNNEI. The CDR3 sequence is 14 residues long. V gave up 7 bases and J gave up 1 base, with 13 bases separating them. CDR3 sequence: CASTKDSFNYGYTF. The CDR3 DNA reads as TGTGCCAGCACCAAAGACAGCTTTAACTATGGCTACACCTTC.

V and J are TRBV6-6 and TRBJ2-7; possible D gene TRBD1, 5 bases. This CDR3 is built from 15 residues. Looked up from germline, CDR1 is MNHNY and CDR2 is SVGAGI (reference sequence). The V gene lost 2 bases and the J gene lost 0 bases, with 11 bases spanning the gap. CDR3 sequence (DNA): TGTGCCAGCAGTTACAAGACAGACCTCTCCTACGAGCAGTACTTC. Its translation is CASSYKTDLSYEQYF.

V and J are TRBV6-6 and TRBJ1-6; D not resolved. The V end was cut by 6 bases, the J end by 8 bases, with 5 bases between. Germline V gene sequence: CDR1 MNHNY, CDR2 SVGAGI (reference sequence). CDR3 length: 11 amino acids. The CDR3: CASSLDSPLHF. The CDR3, as DNA: TGTGCCAGCAGCCTCGATTCACCCCTCCACTTT.

On this clone itself: The identical CDR3 is also encoded by other nucleotide sequences in the sample. The V call is TRBV7-9, the J call TRBJ1-1; 7 bases fit TRBD1. Germline trimming cut 1 base from V and 0 bases from J; bases unmatched to any gene: 2. This CDR3 contains 15 residues. Germline V gene data show CDR1 as SEHNR and CDR2 as FQNEAQ (reference sequence). The DNA of the CDR3 is TGTGCCAGCAGCTTAGGGACAGGCATGAACACTGAAGCTTTCTTT. Residues: CASSLGTGMNTEAFF.

This chain uses TRBV6-6 with TRBJ1-2; 8 bases line up with TRBD1. Germline CDR1 and CDR2: MNHNY and SVGAGI (reference sequence). CDR3 length: 16 residues. J gave up 0 bases and V 5 bases, and 8 bases lay outside the gene matches. The CDR3 here is CASSLHRGDANYGYTF. The CDR3 DNA is TGTGCCAGCAGTCTCCACAGGGGGGACGCTAACTATGGCTACACCTTC.

As to this clone: Germline and junction disagree at one end, which may indicate a read error. The chain couples TRBV5-1 to TRBJ2-3, with D perhaps TRBD2 (6 bases). The CDR3 is 16 residues long. The V gene's germline CDR1 is SGHRS and CDR2 YFSETQ. The CDR3 DNA is TGCGCCAGCAGCTTGGTGCTAGCGCCTAGCATAGATACGCAGTATTTT. This codes for CASSLVLAPSIDTQYF.

This chain connects TRBV7-9 to TRBJ2-3; 16 nucleotides agree with TRBD2. J gave up 5 bases and V 4 bases, and 3 bases lay outside the gene matches. There are 16 residues in the CDR3. Germline V CDR1 and CDR2: SEHNR, FQNEAQ (reference sequence). The CDR3 loop is CASSSGLAGGRDTQYF. CDR3 bases: TGTGCCAGCAGCTCGGGACTAGCGGGAGGGCGAGATACGCAGTATTTT.